Sequencing of this T cell receptor (beta chain) was carried out in a study of long-term antiretroviral therapy in people with HIV. CDR3 size: 15 residues. V shed 0 bases, J shed 4 bases, and the junction held 3 bases outside the gene matches. Investigators performed immunoSEQ version v3.0 at survey level. Sequencing aimed to cover about 40,000-50,000 T-cell genomes per sample. Profiling relied on immunoSEQ multiplex PCR, and the TCRdb table lists in-frame clones only, not all of them. The sample records about 31,000 clones, 80% to 90% being singletons. Specimen: unsorted PBMCs, collected 0.8 years before starting antiretroviral therapy. This TCR came from a young man with HIV. J is TRBJ2-2 and V is TRBV5-3, with TRBD2 identical over 7 bases. TRBV5-3 is noted as an ORF with a role that remains uncertain. This CDR3 reads CARSLGLAATGELFF. The CDR3 nucleotides are TGTGCCAGAAGCTTGGGGCTAGCGGCCACCGGGGAGCTGTTTTTT.